The 15 T cell receptor beta chains below come from one sample, sequenced in a study of OX40 agonist ivuxolimab in advanced cancers. Generated by immunoSEQ multiplex PCR, the TCRdb table keeps only in-frame clones and is missing some. In the table there are 80,000 to 95,000 clones, approximately 90% of which are singletons. This material consisted of CD4+ or CD8+ T cells sorted from blood, taken in a trial of the OX40 agonist ivuxolimab. The receptor source for this set is an adult with an advanced solid tumor such as melanoma, head and neck, liver or kidney cancer.

The chain couples TRBV9 to TRBJ1-3; D uncertain. The V end was cut by 0 bases, the J end by 1 base, with 14 bases between. The CDR3 sequence is 17 residues long. CDR1 SGDLS and CDR2 YYNGEE come from the germline V gene. CDR3 region: CASSVALREWSGNTIYF. CDR3 nucleotide sequence: TGTGCCAGCAGCGTAGCTCTGAGGGAATGGTCTGGAAACACCATATATTTT.

The V gene is TRBV19, the J gene TRBJ2-3; possibly TRBD1 for D (5 bases). Germline CDR1 reads LNHDA; CDR2 reads SQIVND (reference sequence). This CDR3 spans 13 amino acids. The V end was cut by 2 bases, the J end by 3 bases, with 6 bases between. The CDR3 here is CASSIRTTDTQYF. The CDR3, as DNA: TGTGCCAGTAGTATACGGACAACAGATACGCAGTATTTT.

V gene TRBV4-2 combines with J gene TRBJ1-4; D remains ambiguous. Germline CDR1 and CDR2: LGHNA and YNFKEQ. CDR3 length: 15 amino acids. V shed 0 bases and J shed 4 bases, with 9 bases lying between them. The CDR3 nucleotides are TGTGCCAGCAGCCAAGATCAAGGCGTTAATGAAAAACTGTTTTTT. Its protein product is CASSQDQGVNEKLFF.

This clone was counted a single time. The chain recombines TRBV30 with TRBJ1-1; TRBD1 might be the D (5 bases). Per the germline V gene, CDR1 is GTSNPN and CDR2 is SVGIG (reference sequence). The length of the CDR3 is 15 residues. CDR3 sequence reads: CKQLSPGTENTEAFF. CDR3 sequence (DNA): TGTAAACAATTGTCCCCCGGGACCGAGAACACTGAAGCTTTCTTT.

The chain recombines TRBV18 with TRBJ2-1, with 14 bases fitting TRBD2. The V gene end was trimmed by 3 bases and the J gene end by 9 bases; junction bases not matched to a gene: 4. Germline lookup yields CDR1 KGHSH and CDR2 LQKENI. The CDR3 is made up of 15 amino acids. CDR3 nucleotides: TGTGCCAGCTCACCGACTAGCGGGAGGGAAGTTGAGCAGTTCTTC. Amino acids: CASSPTSGREVEQFF.

With respect to this clone: This CDR3 is also generated by other DNA sequences in the sample. The V and J genes are TRBV18 and TRBJ2-1; 9 bases align to TRBD1. Losses at the gene ends were 2 bases for V and 7 bases for J; bases not matched to a gene: 6. Germline CDR1 and CDR2: KGHSH and LQKENI. The CDR3 is 15 residues long. The CDR3 protein is CASSPRTGAGNEQFF. The CDR3 DNA reads TGTGCCAGCTCACCAAGGACAGGGGCAGGTAATGAGCAGTTCTTC.

The CDR3 sequence: CSVVKGEETQYF. The CDR3 DNA reads TGCAGCGTTGTCAAGGGAGAAGAGACCCAGTACTTC. The chain uses TRBV29-1 and TRBJ2-5, with D possibly TRBD2 on 5 matching bases. V lost 4 bases, J lost 3 bases, and 9 bases lay in between. The germline V gene has CDR1 SQVTM and CDR2 ANQGSEA. There are 12 residues in the CDR3.

The V gene is TRBV6-1, the J gene TRBJ2-3; D tentatively fits TRBD1 or TRBD2 (5 bases each). Germline-derived CDR1 and CDR2 are MNHNS and SASEGT. Trimming removed 3 bases from V and 6 bases from J, with 22 bases in between. This CDR3 contains 17 residues. The CDR3 region is CASSEYTGTPGKDTQYF. The DNA of the CDR3 is TGTGCCAGCAGTGAGTATACCGGGACCCCGGGTAAGGATACGCAGTATTTT.

The V gene is TRBV7-2, the J gene TRBJ2-3; 12 nucleotides line up with TRBD2. The V gene's germline CDR1 is SGHTA and CDR2 FQGNSA. Trimming at V came to 5 bases and at J to 5 bases, leaving 8 bases not matched to a gene. CDR3 length: 16 residues. The CDR3 here is CASSLTMGLAGDTQYF. CDR3 coding DNA: TGTGCCAGCAGCCTAACTATGGGACTAGCGGGAGATACGCAGTATTTT.

The chain links TRBV19 to TRBJ2-3; D remains unclear. CDR1 LNHDA and CDR2 SQIVND come from the germline V gene (reference sequence). Trimming took 6 bases from V and 3 from J, leaving 4 bases between them. The CDR3 sequence is 11 residues long. The CDR3 bases are TGTGCCAGTAGCCGGACAGATACGCAGTATTTT. Translation gives CASSRTDTQYF.

The rearrangement joins TRBV10-3 to TRBJ2-5; TRBD2 matches 11 bases. This CDR3 spans 16 amino acids. Germline CDR1 ENHRY, CDR2 SYGVKD. V shed 5 bases and J 1 base; nucleotides not matched to a gene: 6. The CDR3 protein is CAISHTSGGAQETQYF. CDR3 DNA: TGTGCCATCAGTCACACTAGCGGGGGCGCCCAAGAGACCCAGTACTTC.

The chain joins TRBV29-1 to TRBJ2-1, with 8 bases aligning to TRBD2. The CDR3 covers 15 residues. J gave up 0 bases and V 8 bases, and 9 bases lay outside the gene matches. The germline gives CDR1 SQVTM, CDR2 ANQGSEA. The CDR3 DNA sequence: TGCAGCACGGCCTCGAGCGGGAGCTCCTACAATGAGCAGTTCTTC. Translating it yields CSTASSGSSYNEQFF.

The genes are TRBV30 and TRBJ2-2; a possible D gene is TRBD1 (7 bases). The V end was cut by 1 base, the J end by 6 bases, with 12 bases between. Per the germline V gene, CDR1 is GTSNPN and CDR2 is SVGIG (reference sequence). The CDR3 extends over 14 amino acids. The CDR3 loop reads CAWSAIRGAGELFF. In nucleotides, the CDR3 is TGTGCCTGGAGTGCAATCAGGGGGGCCGGGGAGCTGTTTTTT.

The rearrangement uses TRBV5-5 and TRBJ2-7; D call uncertain. Deletions cut 4 bases from V and 2 bases from J, with 10 bases between. The CDR3 contains 13 residues. Germline V CDR1 and CDR2: SGHKS, YYEKEE (reference sequence). The CDR3 reads CASSKPGPYEQYF. DNA for the CDR3: TGTGCCAGCAGCAAGCCGGGCCCCTACGAGCAGTACTTC. The full variable domain, rest sourced from reference TRBV5-5 and TRBJ2-7, is DAGVTQSPTHLIKTRGQQVTLRCSPISGHKSVSWYQQVLGQGPQFIFQYYEKEERGRGNFPDRFSARQFPNYSSELNVNALLLGDSALYLCASSKPGPYEQYFGPGTRLTVT.

The chain couples TRBV4-3 to TRBJ2-1; possibly TRBD2 for D (6 bases). The CDR3 covers 16 residues. Trimming pared 3 bases from V and 5 bases from J, leaving 17 bases between. The germline V gene has CDR1 LGHNA and CDR2 YSLEER. CDR3 sequence: CASSQIGTRTNNEQFF. DNA of the CDR3: TGCGCCAGCAGCCAGATAGGGACTCGGACCAACAATGAGCAGTTCTTC.